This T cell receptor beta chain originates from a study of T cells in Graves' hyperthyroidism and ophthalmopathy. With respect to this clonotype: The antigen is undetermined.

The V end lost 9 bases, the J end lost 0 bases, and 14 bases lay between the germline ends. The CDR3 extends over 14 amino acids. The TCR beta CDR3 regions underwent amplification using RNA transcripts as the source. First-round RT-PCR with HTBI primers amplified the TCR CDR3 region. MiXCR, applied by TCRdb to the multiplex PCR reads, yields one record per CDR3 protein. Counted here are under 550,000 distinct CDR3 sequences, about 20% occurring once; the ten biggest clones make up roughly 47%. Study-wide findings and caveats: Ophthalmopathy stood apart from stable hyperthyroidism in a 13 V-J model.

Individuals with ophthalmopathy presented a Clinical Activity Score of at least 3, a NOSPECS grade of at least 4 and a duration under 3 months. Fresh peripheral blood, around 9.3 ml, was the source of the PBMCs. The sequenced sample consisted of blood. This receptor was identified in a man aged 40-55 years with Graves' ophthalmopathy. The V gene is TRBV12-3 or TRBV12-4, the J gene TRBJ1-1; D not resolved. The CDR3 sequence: CASRPRPMNTEAFF. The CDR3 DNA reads TGTGCCAGTCGCCCGCGTCCTATGAACACTGAAGCTTTCTTT.